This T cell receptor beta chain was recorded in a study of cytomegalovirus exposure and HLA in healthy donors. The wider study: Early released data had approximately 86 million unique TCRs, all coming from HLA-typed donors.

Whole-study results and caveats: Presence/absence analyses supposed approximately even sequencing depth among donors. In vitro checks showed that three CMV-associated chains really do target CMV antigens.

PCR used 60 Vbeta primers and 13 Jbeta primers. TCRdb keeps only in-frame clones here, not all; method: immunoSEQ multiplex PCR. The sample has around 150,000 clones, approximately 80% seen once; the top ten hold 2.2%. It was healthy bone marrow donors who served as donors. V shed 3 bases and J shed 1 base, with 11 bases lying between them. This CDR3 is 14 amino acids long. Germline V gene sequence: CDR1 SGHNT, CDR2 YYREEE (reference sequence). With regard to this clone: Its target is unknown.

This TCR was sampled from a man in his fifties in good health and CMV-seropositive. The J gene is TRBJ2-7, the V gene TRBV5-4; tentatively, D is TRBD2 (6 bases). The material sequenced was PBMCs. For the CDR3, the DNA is TGTGCCAGCAGCTGGGGAGGTTCTTCCTACGAGCAGTACTTC. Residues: CASSWGGSSYEQYF.